This record concerns one T cell receptor (beta chain) sequence. Its specificity is unknown. The source of the sample is a study of neoadjuvant anti-PD-1 for oral cavity cancer. Whole-study context: Patients without progression received a fourth nivolumab dose around day 43, then surgical resection on days 50-56.

Trimming cost V 2 bases and J 2 bases, with 17 bases left between them. The CDR3 is 17 amino acids. Germline values: CDR1 SGHTS, CDR2 YDEGEE. Blood libraries mostly used around 510 ng genomic DNA, six replicates each. Only in-frame clones appear in the TCRdb table, and some are missing; sequencing was by immunoSEQ multiplex PCR. The data hold about 61,000 clones, with more than 60% observed a single time. Study-wide results and limits: Higher pretreatment Treg/Th17 ratios tracked higher pretreatment blood clonality.

The sequencing here drew on PBMCs, taken before nivolumab (anti-PD-1) treatment. The sequence derives from a person between 40 and 80 years old with oral cavity squamous cell carcinoma. The gene calls are TRBV5-8 and TRBJ1-5, with D unclear. The CDR3 DNA sequence: TGTGCCAGCAGCTTTTTAAGTATGGGGTCGGGCAATCAGCCCCAGCATTTT. Amino acids: CASSFLSMGSGNQPQHF.